Following are 21 T cell receptor beta chains from one sample sequenced in a study of T cells after yellow fever vaccination. One entry per CDR3 protein, called by TCRdb with MiXCR from the 5' RACE reads. Of over 70,000 distinct CDR3 sequences in the sample, approximately 7.5% were seen once. Sequencing used CD8+ T cells sorted from PBMCs, obtained on the day of the yellow fever booster vaccination. These receptors all come from a man aged 25 to 40 who received the YFV17D yellow fever vaccine.

Only a few counts were recorded for this clonotype. V and J are TRBV4-3 and TRBJ2-3, with TRBD2 matching 8 bases. CDR1 and CDR2 (germline): LGHNA, YSLEER. CDR3 length: 17 residues. The ends lost 1 base at V and 1 base at J; junction bases unmatched: 7. The CDR3: CASSQGSAGGGTDTQYF. In nucleotides, the CDR3 is TGCGCCAGCAGCCAAGGGTCCGCGGGAGGAGGCACAGATACGCAGTATTTT.

This clonotype was seen many times. The rearrangement links TRBV29-1 to TRBJ2-5, with D perhaps TRBD1 (6 bases). This CDR3 spans 13 amino acids. V lost 3 bases to trimming and J lost 5 bases, with 13 bases between them. Germline V gene lookup returns CDR1 SQVTM and CDR2 ANQGSEA. For the CDR3, the DNA is TGCAGCGTTGACGAGGACAGTAGGGAGACCCAGTACTTC. This gives the protein CSVDEDSRETQYF.

In this sample, this clonotype turned up a few times. The V gene is TRBV27, the J gene TRBJ2-1; TRBD1 matches 7 bases. Germline CDR1 MNHEY, CDR2 SMNVEV (reference sequence). V shed 0 bases, J shed 4 bases, and the junction held 9 bases outside the gene matches. The CDR3 sequence is 17 residues long. The CDR3 nucleotides read TGTGCCAGCAGTTTATCGACAGGGTTTGGCGAGTACAATGAGCAGTTCTTC. Its translation is CASSLSTGFGEYNEQFF.

The chain has TRBV27 and TRBJ1-3; 7 nucleotides match TRBD1. In germline, CDR1 is MNHEY, CDR2 SMNVEV (reference sequence). V shed 6 bases, J shed 0 bases, and the junction held 5 bases outside the gene matches. This CDR3 has 15 amino acids. The CDR3 sequence: CASRGGQSSGNTIYF. The CDR3 region has the DNA TGTGCCAGCAGGGGGGGACAGAGCTCTGGAAACACCATATATTTT.

Concerning this clonotype: Mismatch with germline at one junction end may stem from a read error. The rearrangement uses TRBV4-3 and TRBJ2-7; D is unclear. This CDR3 is 13 amino acids long. Per the germline V gene, CDR1 is LGHNA and CDR2 is YSLEER. CDR3 nucleotide sequence: TGCGCCAGCCGCCAATCGGGCTCCTACGAGCAGTACTTC. Its protein is CASRQSGSYEQYF.

This clonotype has at least ten counts. The chain recombines TRBV29-1 with TRBJ2-3; 7 positions match TRBD1. Germline V gene data show CDR1 as SQVTM and CDR2 as ANQGSEA. The CDR3 is made up of 14 amino acids. The trim removed 4 bases at V and 5 bases at J, leaving 9 bases unmatched. Here the CDR3 reads CSVVRQGDGDTQYF. The CDR3 nucleotides read TGCAGCGTTGTGAGACAGGGTGATGGAGATACGCAGTATTTT.

J is TRBJ1-6 and V is TRBV4-3; TRBD1 is a possible D gene (6 bases). Trimming pared 6 bases from V and 3 bases from J, leaving 15 bases between. This CDR3 spans 16 amino acids. Germline lookup yields CDR1 LGHNA and CDR2 YSLEER. This CDR3 is CASRLDLDSYNSPLHF. The DNA for the CDR3 is TGCGCCAGCAGACTGGATCTGGACAGCTATAATTCACCCCTCCACTTT.

This clonotype was counted only a few times. J is TRBJ1-4 and V is TRBV20-1; D gene unclear. V was trimmed by 6 bases and J by 0 bases, leaving 8 bases between them. Germline CDR1 is DFQATT and CDR2 is SNEGSKA (reference sequence). The CDR3 covers 13 residues. The CDR3 DNA is TGCAGTGCGCCTCGGCCAACTAATGAAAAACTGTTTTTT. This gives the protein CSAPRPTNEKLFF.

The chain is built from TRBV11-2 and TRBJ2-2; D gene unclear. This CDR3 region has 15 residues. The germline CDR1 and CDR2 sequences are SGHAT and FQNNGV. Trimming took off 1 base at V and 3 bases at J, with 9 bases between the two ends. The CDR3 region is CASSLGPSDTGELFF. In nucleotides, the CDR3 is TGTGCCAGCAGCTTAGGTCCTAGTGACACCGGGGAGCTGTTTTTT. The whole variable domain, filled in from reference TRBV11-2 and TRBJ2-2, reads EAGVAQSPRYKIIEKRQSVAFWCNPISGHATLYWYQQILGQGPKLLIQFQNNGVVDDSQLPKDRFSAERLKGVDSTLKIQPAKLEDSAVYLCASSLGPSDTGELFFGEGSRLTVL.

A note on this clonotype: One end of the junction fails to match germline, which may point to a read error. The rearrangement joins TRBV2 to TRBJ1-5; D is ambiguous. The V gene's germline CDR1 is SNHLY and CDR2 FYNNEI. CDR3 size: 12 residues. The CDR3: CTSSVSNQPQHF. CDR3 nucleotides: TGTACCAGTTCAGTTAGCAATCAGCCCCAGCATTTT.

This clonotype has just a few counts. The chain recombines TRBV9 with TRBJ2-3; TRBD2 might be the D (6 bases). Per the germline V gene, CDR1 is SGDLS and CDR2 is YYNGEE. The V end lost 2 bases, the J end lost 2 bases, and 9 bases lay between the germline ends. The CDR3 loop spans 14 amino acids. In DNA form, the CDR3 reads TGTGCCAGCAGCGTCGGGACTTCCACAGATACGCAGTATTTT. Amino acid sequence: CASSVGTSTDTQYF.

This clonotype was seen at least ten times. The J gene is TRBJ2-7, the V gene TRBV27, with D unresolved. V was trimmed by 2 bases and J by 2 bases, leaving 16 bases between them. CDR1 MNHEY and CDR2 SMNVEV come from the germline V gene (reference sequence). This CDR3 comprises 16 residues. The CDR3: CASSLEFPSNAYEQYF. CDR3 sequence (DNA): TGTGCCAGCAGTTTAGAGTTTCCCTCGAATGCCTACGAGCAGTACTTC.

This clonotype was detected only a few times. The gene calls are TRBV6-2 or TRBV6-3 and TRBJ2-6, with D unresolved. V lost 5 bases, J lost 0 bases, and 14 bases lay in between. Germline CDR1 reads MNHEY; CDR2 reads SVGEGT. The CDR3 extends over 17 amino acids. CDR3 loop: CASSLSGLSSGANVLTF. The CDR3 nucleotides read TGTGCCAGCAGTCTCTCGGGCCTAAGCTCTGGGGCCAACGTCCTGACTTTC.

This clonotype was recorded a few times. This rearrangement joins TRBV7-9 to TRBJ2-2, with 7 bases fitting TRBD1. Unmatched junction bases numbered 9, after V lost 3 bases and J lost 5 bases. The length of the CDR3 is 16 residues. Germline CDR1 SEHNR, CDR2 FQNEAQ (reference sequence). In DNA form, the CDR3 reads TGTGCCAGCAGCTTCAATCGAGGGGGCCCGACCGGGGAGCTGTTTTTT. Its translation: CASSFNRGGPTGELFF.

This clonotype was observed many times. The V call is TRBV18, the J call TRBJ2-3; D unclear. CDR3 length equals 14 residues. CDR1 is KGHSH, CDR2 LQKENI, per germline. V was clipped by 5 bases and J by 0 bases, with 9 bases between them. The DNA for the CDR3 is TGTGCCAGCTCAAAATACTCTAGCACAGATACGCAGTATTTT. This translates into CASSKYSSTDTQYF.

Many counts were recorded for this clonotype. V is TRBV7-6 and J is TRBJ2-2, with TRBD2 matching over 7 bases. Germline V gives CDR1 SGHVS, CDR2 FNYEAQ. V dropped 5 bases and J dropped 1; count of bases not matched to a gene: 7. There are 16 residues in the CDR3. For the CDR3, the DNA is TGTGCCAGCAGCCCCCTAACGGGAGGGAACACCGGGGAGCTGTTTTTT. It translates to CASSPLTGGNTGELFF.

This clonotype has more than one count but fewer than ten. V gene TRBV29-1 combines with J gene TRBJ2-3; either TRBD1 or TRBD2 may supply D (5 bases each). Germline CDR1 reads SQVTM; CDR2 reads ANQGSEA. The CDR3 sequence is 13 residues long. Trimming left V 0 bases short and J 3 bases short, with 7 bases between. The CDR3 DNA is TGCAGCGTTGAAGATGAGGGGACAGATACGCAGTATTTT. It is translated as CSVEDEGTDTQYF.

V is TRBV24-1 and J is TRBJ2-7; possibly TRBD1 or TRBD2 for D (5 bases each). V lost 2 bases, J lost 5 bases, and 12 bases lay in between. The CDR3 contains 14 residues. CDR1 KGHDR and CDR2 SFDVKD come from the germline V gene. CDR3 nucleotide sequence: TGTGCCACCAGTGATTACGGGACCCCCCACGAGCAGTACTTC. This sequence encodes CATSDYGTPHEQYF.

This clonotype has more than one count but fewer than ten. The rearrangement joins TRBV7-6 to TRBJ1-2, with 8 bases aligning to TRBD1. The CDR3 extends over 16 amino acids. The ends lost 3 bases at V and 3 bases at J; junction bases unmatched: 9. CDR1 is SGHVS, CDR2 FNYEAQ, per germline. The CDR3 coding sequence is TGTGCCAGCAGCTTGAACCCCGGGACAGGCGACTATGGCTACACCTTC. Residues: CASSLNPGTGDYGYTF.

In this sample, this clonotype turned up many times. The chain carries TRBV18 and TRBJ1-3, with unresolved D. The CDR3 is made up of 14 amino acids. V was shortened by 0 bases and J by 6 bases, with 9 bases between the two germline ends. Germline CDR1 reads KGHSH; CDR2 reads LQKENI. The CDR3 region has the DNA TGTGCCAGCTCACCACCGGTGCAGGAAAACACCATATATTTT. Its translation is CASSPPVQENTIYF. The full variable domain, rest sourced from reference TRBV18 and TRBJ1-3, is NAGVMQNPRHLVRRRGQEARLRCSPMKGHSHVYWYRQLPEEGLKFMVYLQKENIIDESGMPKERFSAEFPKEGPSILRIQQVVRGDSAAYFCASSPPVQENTIYFGEGSWLTVV.

This clonotype was found many times. V gene TRBV7-9 combines with J gene TRBJ1-5; TRBD1 is a possible D gene (5 bases). Trimming cost V 8 bases and J 4 bases, with 15 bases left between them. The CDR3 runs 14 residues. Per germline, CDR1 SEHNR and CDR2 FQNEAQ (reference sequence). CDR3 bases: TGTGCCAGCGGGAACCTGGACAAAAATCAGCCCCAGCATTTT. Encoded protein: CASGNLDKNQPQHF.